The clone carrying this T cell receptor (beta chain) was seen more than once but under ten times. The data originate from a study of early T cells in non-severe SARS-CoV-2 infection. TCRdb used MiXCR to reprocess the 5' RACE reads, holding one entry per CDR3 protein. The repertoire has 70,000 to 85,000 distinct CDR3 sequences, 9.5% to 13% of them found once; the top ten carry approximately 2.6%. The sequence derives from an adult who was a healthcare worker with PCR-confirmed SARS-CoV-2 infection or an uninfected control (not recorded which). The specimen sequenced was whole blood.

The CDR3 DNA reads as TGTGCCAGCAGCATCCTCGGCGGTCAAGAGACCCAGTACTTC. Translated, it gives CASSILGGQETQYF. The rearrangement joins TRBV11-3 to TRBJ2-5, with D unclear. The V gene's germline CDR1 is SGHNT and CDR2 YENEEA. This CDR3 contains 14 residues. V lost 5 bases to trimming and J lost 2 bases, with 12 bases between them.